The next 15 T cell receptor beta chains were all read from a single sample in a study of T cell repertoires in cytomegalovirus infection (dated by TCRdb to the late 2010s). The sequencing machine was an Illumina HiSeq 1500. TCRdb reworked the public reads: Q25 trimming with fastp, MiXCR clone assembly, productive beta chains retained. Each record represents a unique CDR3 protein, reported with the most common genes and DNA among its rows. In this sample the table shows over 300,000 distinct CDR3 sequences, about a sixth of which occur a single time. The ten largest make up around 12% of the sample. Material for sequencing was PBMCs. The receptors derive from a human donor in good health (CMV status not recorded). Some clones in this sample may be carry-over from other donors' samples.

This clonotype is medium-sized (0.01 to 0.1%) within its sample. This rearrangement joins TRBV10-3 to TRBJ1-6, with 10 positions matching TRBD1. J lost 10 bases, V lost 6 bases, and 6 bases had no gene match. The CDR3 extends over 14 amino acids. The V gene's germline CDR1 is ENHRY and CDR2 SYGVKD. In DNA, the CDR3 is TGTGCCATCAGCACCGGGACAGGGGAATCACCCCTCCACTTT. Protein: CAISTGTGESPLHF.

A note on this clonotype: This clone may be a read error of a much larger clone one base away. No conserved phenylalanine or tryptophan is present at the end of the CDR3, so a read error is the likely explanation. The gene calls are TRBV19 and TRBJ1-5; D remains ambiguous. Trimming cost V 7 bases and J 0 bases, with 10 bases left between them. The CDR3 sequence is 14 residues long. Germline-derived CDR1 and CDR2 are LNHDA and SQIVND (reference sequence). The CDR3 region is CASKVMDSNQPQHS. Here the CDR3 DNA reads TGTGCCAGTAAGGTGATGGATAGCAATCAGCCCCAGCATTCT.

This clonotype was observed a few times. The rearrangement joins TRBV28 to TRBJ1-2, with D unresolved. Germline loops: CDR1 MDHEN, CDR2 SYDVKM. The CDR3 has 11 amino acids. The V end was cut by 3 bases, the J end by 6 bases, with 5 bases between. CDR3 nucleotides: TGTGCCAGCAGTTTTAGGGATGGCTACACCTTC. Translating it yields CASSFRDGYTF.

The table lists this clonotype with a few counts. The genes are TRBV6-6 and TRBJ1-6; 9 bases align to TRBD1. V was pared by 5 bases and J by 7 bases, with 9 bases of the junction left unmatched. This CDR3 spans 16 amino acids. Germline loops: CDR1 MNHNY, CDR2 SVGAGI (reference sequence). CDR3 DNA: TGTGCCAGCAGTCCCCGGGGGACAGGGTCCAATTCACCCCTCCACTTT. As protein: CASSPRGTGSNSPLHF.

The chain uses TRBV20-1 and TRBJ1-5; the D gene is possibly TRBD1 (6 bases). Germline values: CDR1 DFQATT, CDR2 SNEGSKA (reference sequence). This CDR3 contains 12 residues. The V end lost 5 bases, the J end lost 4 bases, and 9 bases lay between the germline ends. CDR3 in amino acids: CSAATGNQPQHF. The CDR3 region has the DNA TGCAGTGCTGCCACAGGGAATCAGCCCCAGCATTTT.

Comment on this clonotype: Without the conserved terminal phenylalanine or tryptophan, this CDR3 likely stems from a read error. The chain links TRBV28 to TRBJ1-6; a weak D match, TRBD1 (5 bases). Per the germline V gene, CDR1 is MDHEN and CDR2 is SYDVKM. V was cut by 6 bases and J by 11 bases, with 20 bases left in between. The CDR3 contains 15 residues. CDR3 sequence reads: CASSTSGRAGPPLHL. The CDR3 DNA follows: TGTGCCAGCAGCACTTCGGGCCGCGCGGGGCCACCCCTCCACCTT.

Ten or more counts support this clonotype. The V and J genes are TRBV6-2 or TRBV6-3 and TRBJ2-1, with a tentative D call TRBD1 (5 bases). This CDR3 spans 14 amino acids. V shed 7 bases and J shed 8 bases, with 18 bases lying between them. The V gene's germline CDR1 is MNHEY and CDR2 SVGEGT. CDR3 in amino acids: CASIQGPLEDEQFF. The CDR3 DNA is TGTGCCAGCATCCAGGGCCCCCTCGAGGATGAGCAGTTCTTC.

This clonotype has ten or more counts. The chain links TRBV7-3 to TRBJ2-2; no clear D. This CDR3 is 16 amino acids long. Trimming cost V 0 bases and J 3 bases, with 11 bases left between them. CDR1 and CDR2 (germline): SGHTA, FQGTGA. CDR3 coding DNA: TGTGCCAGCAGCTTAACAGGGCCCCAAGACACCGGGGAGCTGTTTTTT. This codes for CASSLTGPQDTGELFF.

This sequence joins TRBV28 and TRBJ1-1, with D possibly matching TRBD1 (6 bases). From germline, CDR1 is MDHEN and CDR2 SYDVKM. This CDR3 comprises 12 residues. V was cut by 3 bases and J by 7 bases, with 9 bases left in between. DNA for the CDR3: TGTGCCAGCAGTTTTGGACAGCTTGAAGCTTTCTTT. Translating it yields CASSFGQLEAFF.

This clonotype turned up a few times. The chain carries TRBV18 and TRBJ2-7, with D perhaps assigned TRBD1 or TRBD2 (5 bases each). The CDR3 covers 15 residues. From germline, CDR1 is KGHSH and CDR2 LQKENI. The V gene lost 3 bases and the J gene lost 6 bases, with 18 bases spanning the gap. In DNA form, the CDR3 reads TGTGCCAGCTCACCGAGGGGTAGCGACATGCGCGAGCAGTACTTC. The encoded protein is CASSPRGSDMREQYF.

This clonotype was counted a few times. This chain connects TRBV19 to TRBJ2-3, with a tentative D call TRBD1 (6 bases). Trimming left V 11 bases short and J 6 bases short, with 18 bases between. The CDR3 spans 13 residues. The V gene's germline CDR1 is LNHDA and CDR2 SQIVND (reference sequence). The CDR3 is CASSGQGRDTQYF. DNA of the CDR3: TGTGCCTCGTCGGGGCAGGGGCGGGATACGCAGTATTTT.

This clonotype was found a few times. The chain joins TRBV6-1 to TRBJ2-1; D is undetermined. The CDR3 runs to 11 residues. V lost 11 bases and J 2 bases, leaving 7 bases between the germline ends. CDR1 and CDR2 (germline): MNHNS, SASEGT. This chain's CDR3 is CASVAYNEQFF. The CDR3 coding sequence is TGTGCCTCAGTGGCCTACAATGAGCAGTTCTTC.

This clonotype appeared a few times. For the CDR3, the DNA is TGTGCCAGCAGCTTGGCAGGGAACTGGTACGAGCAGTACTTC. This translates into CASSLAGNWYEQYF. This chain uses TRBV5-4 with TRBJ2-7; maybe TRBD1 (5 bases). The germline CDR1 and CDR2 sequences are SGHNT and YYREEE (reference sequence). The germline V and J ends were trimmed by 0 bases and 4 bases, with 11 bases remaining between them. This CDR3 contains 14 residues.

The chain links TRBV5-6 to TRBJ2-5, with TRBD1 identical over 11 bases. Trimming cost V 4 bases and J 5 bases; bases outside gene matches: 13. This CDR3 has 17 residues. CDR1 and CDR2 (germline): SGHDT, YYEEEE. The CDR3 nucleotides read TGTGCCAGCAGCGGGACCGGGACAGGGGGTTTCTACGAGACCCAGTACTTC. The encoded protein is CASSGTGTGGFYETQYF. Using reference TRBV5-6 and TRBJ2-5 for the parts outside the CDR3, the full variable domain is DAGVTQSPTHLIKTRGQQVTLRCSPKSGHDTVSWYQQALGQGPQFIFQYYEEEERQRGNFPDRFSGHQFPNYSSELNVNALLLGDSALYLCASSGTGTGGFYETQYFGPGTRLLVL.

Ten or more counts support this clonotype. The V gene is TRBV7-2, the J gene TRBJ2-2; TRBD1 matches at 8 bases. J lost 0 bases, V lost 5 bases, and 11 bases had no gene match. The germline V gene encodes CDR1 SGHTA and CDR2 FQGNSA. This CDR3 has 18 amino acids. CDR3 nucleotide sequence: TGTGCCAGCAGCGCCGGGACAGGCATGACGACGAACACCGGGGAGCTGTTTTTT. Residues: CASSAGTGMTTNTGELFF.